This T cell receptor beta chain was recovered during a study of cytomegalovirus exposure and HLA in healthy donors (dated by TCRdb to the late 2010s). As for the study more broadly: A later analysis indicated that the 120 validation repertoires were generated on the platform also employed for the approximately 700 repertoires of the first cohort. The study aimed to test whether signatures of past pathogen exposure could be identified by cataloging public T cell receptors. Besides the first cohort of under 700 subjects, a separate validation cohort made up of some 110 different subjects was used. To predict cytomegalovirus infection status, the study combined high-throughput TCR immunosequencing, statistical association of individual TCRs with disease status, and machine learning. The paper as a whole reports these results and caveats: Subsequent analysis determined that TCRs grouped into clusters in the first cohort also showed a tendency toward co-occurrence across the roughly 130 validation repertoires, and 85% to 95% of cluster scores exceeded 0. Three of the identified cytomegalovirus-associated TCR beta chains were confirmed in vitro to be specific for cytomegalovirus antigens. The authors suggested that the approach could potentially be generalized to other disease states and immunological phenotypes. A later analysis had no HLA typing for the validation cohort, so co-occurrence there was scored across all 130 or so repertoires. The classifier was reported to diagnose cytomegalovirus status with high specificity and sensitivity in both the original and validation cohorts. Most TCR sequences were observed very rarely across donors, whereas some public TCRs were present in many individuals. The study gave a list of some 150 TCR beta chains associated with cytomegalovirus.

Library construction relied on the immunoSEQ multiplex PCR assay. The authors' analysis ran thus. A statistical classification framework was built to diagnose cytomegalovirus status from the catalog of TCR beta chain sequences. Sourced from immuneACCESS, this table was stored by TCRdb with only in-frame sequences that have V and J called. A share of the clones is absent; for the studies checked, an unresolved V gene accounts for under half, and the remainder has no known explanation. V and J calls and clone size come straight from that table; D and trimming were deduced from the DNA. The table for this sample lists more than 95,000 clones; roughly 93% of them were counted only once. The ten largest account for approximately 1.3% of the sample. This clone was seen just once. It has no known antigen specificity. The sample holds no much larger clone one base away, and base qualities are not on file.

V is cut by 1 base and J by 4 bases, and the space between the germline ends is 11 bases. The CDR3 numbers 15 residues from cysteine through phenylalanine. The sequence is cut down to CDR3 DNA, 45 bases in frame from base 1. As encoded in the germline V gene, CDR1 is SGHVS while CDR2 is FNYEAQ. The donors were included in the validation cohort of over a hundred subjects, a group kept apart from the roughly 670-subject first cohort. The sequence was collected from a woman between 18 and 30 years old in good health and CMV-seronegative. Sample: PBMCs. This chain joins TRBV7-6 to TRBJ2-1, with TRBD2 perhaps the D gene, on 6 matching bases. Here the CDR3 is given as CASSLVSGGYNEQFF. The nucleotide sequence is TGTGCCAGCAGCTTAGTTAGCGGAGGTTACAATGAGCAGTTCTTC.